These 24 T cell receptor beta chains originate from one sample sequenced in a study of shared clonotypes between healthy human individuals. Some clones are missing from TCRdb's copy, which holds only in-frame ones; the method was immunoSEQ multiplex PCR. The sample holds about 2.3 million clones, more than 80% seen once. The specimen was naive CD4+ T cells from PBMCs. Subset of the sample: CD45RA+ positively selected. These receptors were obtained from a young man in good health. Some clones in this sample may be carry-over from other donors' samples.

J is TRBJ2-7 and V is TRBV6-1; 8 bases line up with TRBD2. Germline trimming cut 5 bases from V and 4 bases from J; bases unmatched to any gene: 7. This CDR3 has 14 residues. The germline CDR1 and CDR2 sequences are MNHNS and SASEGT. In nucleotides, the CDR3 is TGTGCCAGCAGTCTCGGGGGCGGGAGGTACGAGCAGTACTTC. Protein sequence: CASSLGGGRYEQYF.

This clone was observed a single time. V is TRBV5-1 and J is TRBJ2-5; no definite D call. The CDR3 is 14 amino acids. The V end lost 0 bases, the J end lost 2 bases, and 8 bases lay between the germline ends. The germline V gene has CDR1 SGHRS and CDR2 YFSETQ. CDR3 in DNA: TGCGCCAGCAGCTTGGGCTACGGGCAAGAGACCCAGTACTTC. As protein: CASSLGYGQETQYF.

This chain joins TRBV28 and TRBJ2-5, with TRBD2 as a possible D gene (7 bases). V lost 3 bases and J 6 bases, leaving 20 bases between the germline ends. The CDR3 extends over 16 amino acids. Germline loops: CDR1 MDHEN, CDR2 SYDVKM. The chain's CDR3 is CASSFPGFGGQKTQYF. Here the CDR3 DNA reads TGTGCCAGCAGTTTCCCAGGGTTCGGGGGGCAAAAGACCCAGTACTTC.

This chain connects TRBV7-2 to TRBJ2-1, with a tentative D call TRBD2 (5 bases). Between the trimmed V and J ends, which lost 0 bases and 10 bases, there was a span of 10 bases. The CDR3 consists of 13 residues. Germline values: CDR1 SGHTA, CDR2 FQGNSA. DNA of the CDR3: TGTGCCAGCAGCTTAGCGCGGGTGCGGGAGCAGTTCTTC. Protein: CASSLARVREQFF.

This clone was recorded once. The rearrangement joins TRBV4-1 to TRBJ2-5; 11 nucleotides line up with TRBD2. V was clipped by 1 base and J by 3 bases; unmatched bases: 4. CDR1 and CDR2 from the germline V gene are MGHRA and YSYEKL. The CDR3 is made up of 16 amino acids. The CDR3 DNA reads TGCGCCAGCAGCCAAGCAGCGACTAGCGGGGAAGAGACCCAGTACTTC. Amino acid sequence: CASSQAATSGEETQYF.

The gene calls are TRBV28 and TRBJ1-5; no firm D call. The ends were cut back, 2 bases at V and 2 bases at J, with 16 bases in the middle. Germline V CDR1 and CDR2: MDHEN, SYDVKM. The CDR3 sequence is 17 residues long. This chain's CDR3 is CASSLPGMIGGNQPQHF. CDR3 nucleotide sequence: TGTGCCAGCAGTTTACCCGGGATGATTGGGGGCAATCAGCCCCAGCATTTT.

The chain combines TRBV7-9 with TRBJ1-2, with D possibly TRBD1 on 6 matching bases. The ends were cut back, 5 bases at V and 8 bases at J, with 21 bases in the middle. This CDR3 region has 15 residues. Germline values: CDR1 SEHNR, CDR2 FQNEAQ (reference sequence). The CDR3 sequence is CASSITQGRGWGYTF. CDR3 DNA: TGTGCCAGCAGCATCACACAGGGACGGGGTTGGGGCTACACCTTC.

The rearrangement joins TRBV12-5 to TRBJ2-1, with D perhaps matching TRBD1 (5 bases). The CDR3 consists of 11 residues. The ends were cut back, 6 bases at V and 8 bases at J, with 8 bases in the middle. Germline lookup yields CDR1 LGHNT and CDR2 FRNRAP. The CDR3 loop is CASGWGDEQFF. The CDR3 DNA is TGTGCTAGTGGGTGGGGCGATGAGCAGTTCTTC.

This clone was seen a single time. The chain recombines TRBV11-2 with TRBJ2-7; D is perhaps TRBD2 (5 bases). CDR3 length: 19 residues. CDR1 is SGHAT and CDR2 is FQNNGV in the germline V gene. Trimming took 5 bases from V and 7 from J, leaving 33 bases between them. The CDR3 region has the DNA TGTGCCAGCAGCCCGAGGGCTCGACTGGCTGGTTTGCTTTCGTGGGAGCAGTACTTC. Translating it yields CASSPRARLAGLLSWEQYF. The complete variable domain, with remaining parts taken from reference TRBV11-2 and TRBJ2-7, reads EAGVAQSPRYKIIEKRQSVAFWCNPISGHATLYWYQQILGQGPKLLIQFQNNGVVDDSQLPKDRFSAERLKGVDSTLKIQPAKLEDSAVYLCASSPRARLAGLLSWEQYFGPGTRLTVT.

Only a few counts were recorded for this clone. The V and J genes are TRBV25-1 and TRBJ1-1; D gene ambiguous. The CDR3 is made up of 13 amino acids. CDR1 and CDR2 from the germline V gene are MGHDK and SYGVNS. Trimming stripped 5 bases from V and 4 bases from J, with 11 bases between. DNA of the CDR3: TGTGCCAGCAGTTTAAAAGGGAGCACTGAAGCTTTCTTT. This codes for CASSLKGSTEAFF.

As concerns this clone: This CDR3 is also generated by other DNA sequences in the sample. The CDR3 DNA is TGTGCCAGCAGCCTATATGGGACAGTCACAGATACGCAGTATTTT. It codes for CASSLYGTVTDTQYF. This rearrangement joins TRBV7-9 to TRBJ2-3; 7 nucleotides line up with TRBD1. Germline V gene sequence: CDR1 SEHNR, CDR2 FQNEAQ (reference sequence). CDR3 length: 15 residues. V lost 5 bases and J lost 2; bases outside the gene matches: 7.

The chain recombines TRBV6-6 with TRBJ2-7, with TRBD1 matching over 7 bases. The CDR3 consists of 14 residues. The ends lost 5 bases at V and 5 bases at J; junction bases unmatched: 9. Germline values: CDR1 MNHNY, CDR2 SVGAGI (reference sequence). CDR3 sequence reads: CASSPRGTLDEQYF. The DNA for the CDR3 is TGTGCCAGCAGTCCCAGGGGGACCCTTGACGAGCAGTACTTC.

The chain uses TRBV5-1 and TRBJ1-1, with TRBD1 identical over 9 bases. This CDR3 comprises 15 residues. Trimming cost V 4 bases and J 6 bases; bases outside gene matches: 10. Germline CDR1 and CDR2: SGHRS and YFSETQ. CDR3 coding DNA: TGCGCCAGCAGCATCACAGGGGGCGAAGTGCCTGAAGCTTTCTTT. Protein sequence: CASSITGGEVPEAFF.

J is TRBJ1-1 and V is TRBV29-1; D not certain. The CDR3 consists of 13 residues. Germline values: CDR1 SQVTM, CDR2 ANQGSEA. V shed 3 bases and J shed 2 bases, with 10 bases lying between them. The CDR3 reads CSVEKRANTEAFF. The CDR3 nucleotides are TGCAGCGTTGAGAAGCGGGCAAACACTGAAGCTTTCTTT. Full variable domain (missing parts from reference TRBV29-1 and TRBJ1-1): SAVISQKPSRDICQRGTSLTIQCQVDSQVTMMFWYRQQPGQSLTLIATANQGSEATYESGFVIDKFPISRPNLTFSTLTVSNMSPEDSSIYLCSVEKRANTEAFFGQGTRLTVV.

The V and J genes are TRBV2 and TRBJ2-1; D might be TRBD2 (6 bases). This CDR3 spans 15 amino acids. V lost 7 bases to trimming and J lost 5 bases, with 18 bases between them. Per the germline V gene, CDR1 is SNHLY and CDR2 is FYNNEI. Here the CDR3 DNA reads TGTGCCAGCACTCACCGGGACTGGCTTGACAATGAGCAGTTCTTC. Translating it yields CASTHRDWLDNEQFF.

The chain uses TRBV5-6 and TRBJ1-1; D might be TRBD1 (6 bases). The CDR3 extends over 15 amino acids. The V end lost 0 bases, the J end lost 1 base, and 10 bases lay between the germline ends. Per germline, CDR1 SGHDT and CDR2 YYEEEE. The DNA for the CDR3 is TGTGCCAGCAGCTTGGGGGGACACCGGAACACTGAAGCTTTCTTT. This codes for CASSLGGHRNTEAFF.

The chain carries TRBV4-2 and TRBJ1-1; TRBD1 aligns across 8 bases. This CDR3 has 14 residues. Germline lookup yields CDR1 LGHNA and CDR2 YNFKEQ. Losses at the gene ends were 4 bases for V and 1 base for J; bases not matched to a gene: 2. CDR3 nucleotide sequence: TGTGCCAGCAGCCTCGGACAGGGGAACACTGAAGCTTTCTTT. It translates to CASSLGQGNTEAFF.

The chain uses TRBV27 and TRBJ2-7; a weak D match, TRBD2 (5 bases). The V gene lost 2 bases and the J gene lost 4 bases, with 15 bases spanning the gap. Germline V gives CDR1 MNHEY, CDR2 SMNVEV (reference sequence). CDR3 length: 15 amino acids. The CDR3 is CASSLRPGRSYEQYF. For the CDR3, the DNA is TGTGCCAGCAGTTTAAGGCCGGGAAGGTCTTACGAGCAGTACTTC.

The chain joins TRBV6-6 to TRBJ2-1, with D unclear. From germline, CDR1 is MNHNY and CDR2 SVGAGI (reference sequence). The CDR3 totals 16 residues. V was clipped by 0 bases and J by 6 bases, with 15 bases between them. The CDR3 nucleotides are TGTGCCAGCAGTTACTCCCGTGTCGGACGATCCAATGAGCAGTTCTTC. Translating it yields CASSYSRVGRSNEQFF.

The chain has TRBV15 and TRBJ2-1, with TRBD2 matching over 9 bases. The ends lost 3 bases at V and 5 bases at J; junction bases unmatched: 8. CDR3 length equals 16 residues. The germline gives CDR1 LNHNV, CDR2 YYDKDF (reference sequence). The CDR3 DNA follows: TGTGCCACCAGCAGGGAGACTAGCGGCACGAACAATGAGCAGTTCTTC. Translating it yields CATSRETSGTNNEQFF.

A few counts support this clone. J is TRBJ1-5 and V is TRBV5-1; TRBD1 might be the D (6 bases). CDR1 SGHRS and CDR2 YFSETQ come from the germline V gene. There are 13 residues in the CDR3. Trimming cost V 4 bases and J 5 bases, with 10 bases left between them. CDR3 loop: CASSGTPHQPQHF. The CDR3, as DNA: TGCGCCAGCAGCGGGACACCGCATCAGCCCCAGCATTTT.

CDR3 sequence: CASSIGLWSQPQHF. The CDR3 DNA sequence: TGTGCCAGTAGTATTGGATTATGGTCTCAGCCCCAGCATTTT. The V gene is TRBV19, the J gene TRBJ1-5; D remains unclear. Between the trimmed V and J ends, which lost 3 bases and 6 bases, there was a span of 12 bases. The CDR3 runs 14 residues. The germline V gene has CDR1 LNHDA and CDR2 SQIVND (reference sequence).

This chain connects TRBV28 to TRBJ1-2, with TRBD1 as a possible D gene (6 bases). The germline V and J ends were trimmed by 5 bases and 0 bases, with 19 bases remaining between them. Germline V gene data show CDR1 as MDHEN and CDR2 as SYDVKM. The CDR3 has 17 amino acids. Here the CDR3 DNA reads TGTGCCAGCAGTCCCTCTCCCGGGACACTATCTAACTATGGCTACACCTTC. This gives the protein CASSPSPGTLSNYGYTF.

The V gene is TRBV29-1, the J gene TRBJ2-1; possible D gene TRBD2, 5 bases. V was shortened by 4 bases and J by 2 bases, with 12 bases between the two germline ends. CDR3 size: 14 residues. Looked up from germline, CDR1 is SQVTM and CDR2 is ANQGSEA. Here the CDR3 DNA reads TGCAGCGTTGTGGCGGGCTTGACCTACAATGAGCAGTTCTTC. It specifies CSVVAGLTYNEQFF.